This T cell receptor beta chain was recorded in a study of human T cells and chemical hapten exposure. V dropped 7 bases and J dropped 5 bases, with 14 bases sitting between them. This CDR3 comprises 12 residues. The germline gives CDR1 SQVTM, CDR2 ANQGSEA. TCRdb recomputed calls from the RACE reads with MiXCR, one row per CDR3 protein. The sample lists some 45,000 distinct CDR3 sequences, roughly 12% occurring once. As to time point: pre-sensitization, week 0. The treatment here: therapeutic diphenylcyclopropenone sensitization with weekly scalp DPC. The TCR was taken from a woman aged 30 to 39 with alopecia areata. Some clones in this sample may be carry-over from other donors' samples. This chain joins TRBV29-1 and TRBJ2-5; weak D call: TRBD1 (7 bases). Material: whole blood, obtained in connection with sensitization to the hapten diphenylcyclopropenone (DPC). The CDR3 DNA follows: TGCAGCGGCGACAGGGCGGGGGAGACCCAGTACTTC. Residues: CSGDRAGETQYF.